Described below is a single TCR beta chain sequence and its context. Authors' data handling: It was from reference gene primer amplification that nucleated cell counts were estimated. Assay: immunoSEQ multiplex PCR; the TCRdb copy retains only in-frame clones and omits some. The DNA was the basis for D and trimming; V, J and clone size are from that table. The data contain about 110,000 clones, roughly 83% of them singletons. These data originate in a study of blood T cell repertoires in COVID-19. Across the study: T cells, B-cell-depleted T cells, or PBMCs provided the cDNA or gDNA that served as material.

V was cut by 4 bases and J by 8 bases, with 5 bases left in between. Germline V gene sequence: CDR1 SGHAT, CDR2 FQNNGV. The CDR3 has 11 residues. Sequencing was done on a sample of peripheral blood. The rearrangement joins TRBV11-2 to TRBJ1-4; D is undetermined. This sequence originates from a human donor in a cohort sampled during active COVID-19. CDR3 protein: CASSSQEKLFF. The CDR3 bases are TGTGCCAGCAGCTCCCAGGAAAAACTGTTTTTT.